This TCR beta chain emerged from a study of OX40 agonist ivuxolimab in advanced cancers. Overall study context: Participants, 65% to 85% male, averaged approximately 65 years of age, ranging from about 23 to 90.

Trimming stripped 1 base from V and 2 bases from J, with 10 bases between. Per the germline V gene, CDR1 is SGHAT and CDR2 is FQNNGV. The CDR3 is 15 amino acids. Study-wide results and caveats: Among T cells, CD8+ cells averaged more expanded clones than CD4+ cells. At doses 0.1 to 3.0 mg/kg, CD4+ and CD8+ clones expanded.

TCRdb keeps only in-frame clones here, not all; method: immunoSEQ multiplex PCR. The sample contains about 30,000 clones, 90% of which appear only once. To note about this clone: As yet, its antigen is unknown.

Here the sequenced sample was CD4+ or CD8+ T cells sorted from blood, taken in a trial of the OX40 agonist ivuxolimab. The chain employs TRBV11-2 and TRBJ2-3, with D unclear. This receptor was obtained from an adult with an advanced solid tumor such as melanoma, head and neck, liver or kidney cancer. CDR3: CASSLAGTLTDTQYF. CDR3 nucleotides: TGTGCCAGCAGCTTAGCAGGTACCCTCACAGATACGCAGTATTTT. Together with reference TRBV11-2 and TRBJ2-3, the CDR3 gives the full variable domain: EAGVAQSPRYKIIEKRQSVAFWCNPISGHATLYWYQQILGQGPKLLIQFQNNGVVDDSQLPKDRFSAERLKGVDSTLKIQPAKLEDSAVYLCASSLAGTLTDTQYFGPGTRLTVL.